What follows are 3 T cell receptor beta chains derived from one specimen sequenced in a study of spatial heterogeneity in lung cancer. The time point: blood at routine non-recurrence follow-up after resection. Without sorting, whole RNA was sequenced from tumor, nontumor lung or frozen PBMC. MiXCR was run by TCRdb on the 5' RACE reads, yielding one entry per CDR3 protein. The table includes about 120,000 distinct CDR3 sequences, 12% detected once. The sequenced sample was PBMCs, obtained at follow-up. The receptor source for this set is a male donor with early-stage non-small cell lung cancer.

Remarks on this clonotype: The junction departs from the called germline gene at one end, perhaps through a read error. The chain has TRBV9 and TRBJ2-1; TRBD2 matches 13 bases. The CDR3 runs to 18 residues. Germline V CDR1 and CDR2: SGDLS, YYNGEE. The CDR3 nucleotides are TGTGCCAGCAGCGGGGGACTAGCGGGGCGGAGGGCGTACAATGAGCGGTTCTTC. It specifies CASSGGLAGRRAYNERFF.

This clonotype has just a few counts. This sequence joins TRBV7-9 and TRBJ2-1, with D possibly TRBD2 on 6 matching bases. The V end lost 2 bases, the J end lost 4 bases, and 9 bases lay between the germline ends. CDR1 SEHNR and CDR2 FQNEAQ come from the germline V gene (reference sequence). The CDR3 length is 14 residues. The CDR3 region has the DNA TGTGCCAGCAGCTTACATGGAGGGTACAATGAGCAGTTCTTC. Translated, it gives CASSLHGGYNEQFF.

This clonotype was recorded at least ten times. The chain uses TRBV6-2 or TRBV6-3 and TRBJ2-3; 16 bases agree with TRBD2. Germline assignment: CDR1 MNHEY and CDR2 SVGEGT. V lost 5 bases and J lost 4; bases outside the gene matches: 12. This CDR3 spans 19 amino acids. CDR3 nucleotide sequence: TGTGCCAGCAGTAACATCGGGACTAGCGGGGGGGCGTTCGCAGATACGCAGTATTTT. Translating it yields CASSNIGTSGGAFADTQYF.